This is a list of T cell receptor beta chains from one sample in a study of shared clonotypes between healthy human individuals. Only in-frame clones appear in the TCRdb table, and some are missing; sequencing was by immunoSEQ multiplex PCR. The sample lists over a million clones, approximately 97% occurring once. The sample consisted of naive CD4+ T cells sorted from blood. These receptors originate from a young man in good health. Each CDR3 is given with its conserved first and last residue. D genes are given only for firm matches. Clone size, where shown, is once, few, many, or a class for clones that have expanded.

>TRBV27|TRBJ1-2|TRBD1|.
TGTGCCAGCAGTTACAAAAGGACAGGGCCTAACTATGGCTACACCTTC
CASSYKRTGPNYGYTF
>TRBV29-1|TRBJ1-1|.|.
TGCAGCGTTGAGTCCAGCGCCCAGAACACTGAAGCTTTCTTT
CSVESSAQNTEAFF
>TRBV7-2|TRBJ2-7|TRBD2|.
TGTGCCAGCAGCCCGGGAGGGACGAAGTACGAGCAGTACTTC
CASSPGGTKYEQYF
>TRBV7-3|TRBJ2-1|TRBD2|.
TGTGCCAGCAGCTTAACAGCGGGAGAGTTCTACAATGAGCAGTTCTTC
CASSLTAGEFYNEQFF
>TRBV6-5|TRBJ1-3|.|.
TGTGCCAGCAGTTTTGAAGGAGGGGGTGTGCTGAACACCATATATTTT
CASSFEGGGVLNTIYF
>TRBV28|TRBJ2-2|.|.
TGTGCCAGCAGTTTATTACAACCCACCGGGGAGCTGTTTTTT
CASSLLQPTGELFF
>TRBV5-4|TRBJ2-3|.|.
TGTGCCAGCAGCTTGTCTGCGGGGACCCGCACAGATACGCAGTATTTT
CASSLSAGTRTDTQYF
>TRBV5-5|TRBJ2-7|.|.
TGTGCCAGCAGCTTTTATAATGGGCTCCTTTCCTACGAGCAGTACTTC
CASSFYNGLLSYEQYF
>TRBV14|TRBJ2-1|TRBD2|.
TGTGCCAGCAGCCAAAGCGGGATTCGGAACAATGAGCAGTTCTTC
CASSQSGIRNNEQFF
>TRBV9|TRBJ1-3|.|once
TGTGCCAGCAGTGGGGGCTCCTCTGGAAACACCATATATTTT
CASSGGSSGNTIYF
>TRBV7-9|TRBJ1-3|TRBD1|.
TGTGCCAGCAGCTCGGGACAGAGTATGGGCACCATATATTTT
CASSSGQSMGTIYF
>TRBV29-1|TRBJ1-4|.|.
TGCAGCGTTGGTCATACAACTAATGAAAAACTGTTTTTT
CSVGHTTNEKLFF
>TRBV27|TRBJ2-7|.|.
TGTGCCAGCAGTTTTCGACTCGCCTACGAGCAGTACTTC
CASSFRLAYEQYF
>TRBV6-5|TRBJ1-2|TRBD1|.
TGTGCCAGCAGAAACCGGGACAGGGGTTTGTATGGCTACACCTTC
CASRNRDRGLYGYTF
>TRBV11-2|TRBJ2-1|TRBD2|.
TGTGCCAGCAGCTTCCCCAAGTCCCCTAGCGGGAGGGCGGATGAGCAGTTCTTC
CASSFPKSPSGRADEQFF
>TRBV30|TRBJ1-1|.|few
TGTGCCTGGAGTCGGGAGCAGCGAGGAGCTTTCTTT
CAWSREQRGAFF
>TRBV15|TRBJ2-2|.|.
TGTGCCACCAGCAGAACAGGGAACACCGGGGAGCTGTTTTTT
CATSRTGNTGELFF
>TRBV2|TRBJ2-2|.|once
TGTGCCAGCAGACCTGACAGGTTAAGTACCGGGGAGCTGTTTTTT
CASRPDRLSTGELFF
>TRBV5-5|TRBJ2-7|.|.
TGTGCCAGCAGCTGGATGGGGATCTACGAGCAGTACTTC
CASSWMGIYEQYF
>TRBV4-2|TRBJ1-4|.|.
TGTGCCAGCAGCCAAGAAAGTGGCCGGGAGAATGAAAAACTGTTTTTT
CASSQESGRENEKLFF
>TRBV28|TRBJ1-2|.|.
TGTGCCAGCAGTTTTCGAGGAGGGTATGGCTACACCTTC
CASSFRGGYGYTF
>TRBV5-6|TRBJ2-7|.|.
TGTGCCAGCAGCTTGGTCGGCAGGAGGGATACCTACGAGCAGTACTTC
CASSLVGRRDTYEQYF
>TRBV5-5|TRBJ2-7|.|.
TGTGCCAGCAGCTTGCAGCCAACCTACGAGCAGTACTTC
CASSLQPTYEQYF
>TRBV5-8|TRBJ2-3|TRBD1|.
TGTGCCAGCAGCGCAGGACAGGGAATTGCCGCAGATACGCAGTATTTT
CASSAGQGIAADTQYF
>TRBV11-3|TRBJ2-2|TRBD1|.
TGTGCCAGCAGTAGACAGGGGGGGACCGGGGAGCTGTTTTTT
CASSRQGGTGELFF
>TRBV6-6|TRBJ2-1|.|.
TGTGCCAGCACCTCTTACAATGAGCAGTTCTTC
CASTSYNEQFF
>TRBV10-3|TRBJ2-6|.|.
TGTGCCATCTCTCCAGGCACTGGGGCCAACGTCCTGACTTTC
CAISPGTGANVLTF
>TRBV19|TRBJ1-5|TRBD1|.
TGTGCCAGTAGTATAGGACAGGGGGGTCAGCCCCAGCATTTT
CASSIGQGGQPQHF
>TRBV27|TRBJ1-5|TRBD1|.
TGTGCCAGCAGTCTAATCGGACAGGGGAGGCAGCCCCAGCATTTT
CASSLIGQGRQPQHF
>TRBV9|TRBJ2-2|.|once
TGTGCCAGCAGCGTTGTTGCCGGGGAGCTGTTTTTT
CASSVVAGELFF
>TRBV5-4|TRBJ1-1|TRBD1|.
TGTGCCAGCAGCTTGATGACAGGGCGGACTGAAGCTTTCTTT
CASSLMTGRTEAFF
>TRBV10-1|TRBJ1-3|.|.
TGCGCCAGCAGTAGGGACACGACTGGAAACACCATATATTTT
CASSRDTTGNTIYF
>TRBV15|TRBJ1-4|TRBD1|.
TGTGCCACCAGCAGGGGACAGTCTGCAACTAATGAAAAACTGTTTTTT
CATSRGQSATNEKLFF
>TRBV7-2|TRBJ2-7|TRBD2|.
TGTGCCAGCAGCTTAGACCCGGGACTAGCGGGTGCCTACGAGCAGTACTTC
CASSLDPGLAGAYEQYF
>TRBV18|TRBJ1-2|.|.
TGTGCCAGCTCACCTGGTCCTGAGATGTATGGCTACACCTTC
CASSPGPEMYGYTF
>TRBV7-2|TRBJ2-3|TRBD2|.
TGTGCCAGCTCCACGCTAGCGGGTCCAGATACGCAGTATTTT
CASSTLAGPDTQYF
>TRBV7-2|TRBJ2-3|TRBD2|.
TGTGCCAGCAGCTTAGCTGGTGGCGGGAGTTTCATCGATACGCAGTATTTT
CASSLAGGGSFIDTQYF
>TRBV5-8|TRBJ2-5|TRBD1|.
TGTGCCAGCAGCAGAACCGGGACAGGGTCGATCGAGACCCAGTACTTC
CASSRTGTGSIETQYF
>TRBV7-8|TRBJ2-5|.|.
TGTGCCAGCAGCTCCCTCCAAGAGACCCAGTACTTC
CASSSLQETQYF
>TRBV2|TRBJ2-3|TRBD2|.
TGTGCCAGCAGGGCGAGCGGGGCCCCCCCAGATACGCAGTATTTT
CASRASGAPPDTQYF
>TRBV27|TRBJ2-1|.|.
TGTGCCAGCAGTCCTCGGACGGCCTACAATGAGCAGTTCTTC
CASSPRTAYNEQFF
>TRBV5-1|TRBJ2-3|TRBD1|.
TGCGCCAGCAGCCTAGGACAGGGCATATCCACAGATACGCAGTATTTT
CASSLGQGISTDTQYF
>TRBV28|TRBJ2-5|.|once
TGTGCCAGCGCGCTGGGGTCTCAAGAGACCCAGTACTTC
CASALGSQETQYF
>TRBV7-3|TRBJ2-3|TRBD1|.
TGTGCCAGCAGCTTCGGAACAGGGGGTTTGGGAGATACGCAGTATTTT
CASSFGTGGLGDTQYF